This TCR beta chain was identified during a study of spatial heterogeneity in lung cancer. A word on this clonotype: One junction end disagrees with the germline gene, perhaps due to a read error. Because the library targeted alpha chains, this beta chain is an off-target read whose size means little.

One entry per CDR3 protein, called by TCRdb with MiXCR from the 5' RACE reads. The table records 990 or so distinct CDR3 sequences, 27% of them present only once. Stated time point: sample taken at primary tumor resection. Unsorted whole RNA from tumor, nontumor lung or frozen PBMC underwent sequencing. The CDR3 sequence is 15 residues long. Germline CDR1 is SGHAT and CDR2 is FQNNGV. The chain uses TRBV11-2 and TRBJ2-2; weak D call: TRBD2 (5 bases). The sample in question was PBMCs, obtained at surgery. This sequence was found in a female donor with early-stage non-small cell lung cancer. The CDR3 sequence is CVSSSFGVSSGELFF. CDR3 sequence (DNA): TGTGTCAGCAGCTCCTTCGGGGTTTCGTCCGGGGAGCTGTTTTTT.